This TCR beta chain was observed in a study of blood T cells in healthy people across ages. Turning to the study itself: The capture of about one barcoded beta molecule per two T cells was achieved by template switching.

Per germline, CDR1 LGHNT and CDR2 FRNRAP. Trimming removed 5 bases from V and 4 bases from J; junction bases left unmatched: 7. This CDR3 has 15 residues. Through a sample-barcoded 5' primer and a J-beta primer mix, a second PCR was run for 7 to 11 cycles. TCRdb re-derived calls from the 5' RACE reads in MiXCR, one entry per CDR3 protein. The sample holds a few hundred thousand distinct CDR3 sequences, about 27% seen once. Comment on this clonotype: Its antigen is not known.

The study, taken as a whole, reports: PBMCs left unsorted prevented a conclusive naive versus antigen-experienced comparison.

These same data were also listed under a study on T cells of mothers and their children.

The receptor's source is a boy aged 2 to 9 in good health. The rearrangement joins TRBV12-5 to TRBJ2-2; 7 nucleotides match TRBD1. The specimen sequenced was blood. CDR3: CASGPGQARTGELFF. The CDR3 DNA follows: TGTGCTAGTGGTCCCGGACAGGCGCGCACCGGGGAGCTGTTTTTT.